These 20 T cell receptor beta chains were all obtained from the same sample, sequenced in a study of blood T cell repertoires in COVID-19. Here immunoSEQ multiplex PCR was the method, and the copy in TCRdb shows in-frame clones only, minus some. The sample contains 150,000 to 200,000 clones, around 86% of which appear only once. The specimen was peripheral blood. These receptor sequences come from a man between 40 and 49 years old with active or convalescent COVID-19.

Only a few counts were recorded for this clone. The V gene is TRBV6-2 or TRBV6-3, the J gene TRBJ1-1; D is possibly TRBD1 (6 bases). CDR3 size: 14 residues. V was clipped by 6 bases and J by 7 bases, with 18 bases between them. Germline V gene sequence: CDR1 MNHEY, CDR2 SVGEGT. CDR3 in amino acids: CASSPGGQVSEAFF. The CDR3 DNA follows: TGTGCCAGCAGCCCGGGGGGGCAAGTGAGTGAAGCTTTCTTT.

This clone was counted a few times. V is TRBV24-1 and J is TRBJ1-2; D not resolved. V was cut by 4 bases and J by 4 bases, with 6 bases left in between. Germline V CDR1 and CDR2: KGHDR, SFDVKD. The CDR3 is 12 residues long. The CDR3: CATSDRGYGYTF. DNA for the CDR3: TGTGCCACCAGTGACCGGGGCTATGGCTACACCTTC.

The chain is built from TRBV25-1 and TRBJ1-1; D not certain. This CDR3 comprises 13 residues. V was cut by 3 bases and J by 5 bases, with 10 bases left in between. Germline-derived CDR1 and CDR2 are MGHDK and SYGVNS. CDR3: CASSEEGWTEAFF. Written as DNA, the CDR3 is TGTGCCAGCAGTGAGGAGGGTTGGACTGAAGCTTTCTTT.

The chain has TRBV5-6 and TRBJ2-1; 10 bases match TRBD1. The CDR3 loop spans 15 amino acids. In germline, CDR1 is SGHDT, CDR2 YYEEEE. Trimming cost V 4 bases and J 4 bases; bases outside gene matches: 5. CDR3 DNA: TGTGCCAGCAGCCAGACAGGGGGCGAATACAATGAGCAGTTCTTC. This translates into CASSQTGGEYNEQFF. Based on the CDR3 plus reference TRBV5-6 and TRBJ2-1, the full variable domain is DAGVTQSPTHLIKTRGQQVTLRCSPKSGHDTVSWYQQALGQGPQFIFQYYEEEERQRGNFPDRFSGHQFPNYSSELNVNALLLGDSALYLCASSQTGGEYNEQFFGPGTRLTVL.

V usage is TRBV5-1 and J usage is TRBJ2-1, with a possible D match to TRBD1 (7 bases). Trimming shortened V by 4 bases and J by 0 bases, and 14 bases separated the two germline ends. This CDR3 is built from 16 residues. Germline V gene data show CDR1 as SGHRS and CDR2 as YFSETQ. The CDR3: CASSRGQGGSYNEQFF. The CDR3 bases are TGCGCCAGCAGCCGAGGGCAGGGGGGCTCCTACAATGAGCAGTTCTTC.

This chain links TRBV12-3 or TRBV12-4 with TRBJ1-2; D might be TRBD1 (5 bases). This CDR3 has 13 amino acids. Trimming stripped 6 bases from V and 4 bases from J, with 12 bases between. This CDR3 reads CASSSGGAYGYTF. In DNA form, the CDR3 reads TGTGCCAGCAGCTCGGGGGGTGCCTATGGCTACACCTTC.

This clone appeared once. The chain uses TRBV7-3 and TRBJ2-3; 13 bases are a match to TRBD2. CDR1 SGHTA and CDR2 FQGTGA come from the germline V gene. CDR3 size: 14 residues. The J segment lost 7 bases and the V segment lost 5 bases, leaving 3 bases of the junction unmatched. The CDR3: CASSRTSGGYTQYF. CDR3 in DNA: TGTGCCAGCAGCCGGACTAGCGGGGGCTATACGCAGTATTTT.

The gene calls are TRBV19 and TRBJ1-3; D ambiguous. The CDR3 consists of 13 residues. CDR1 and CDR2 from the germline V gene are LNHDA and SQIVND (reference sequence). Trimming took off 7 bases at V and 2 bases at J, with 9 bases between the two ends. The CDR3 region is CASTRGTGNTIYF. The CDR3 bases are TGTGCCAGTACTCGGGGAACTGGAAACACCATATATTTT.

This clone has only one observation. V and J are TRBV14 and TRBJ2-3; D ambiguous. This CDR3 contains 11 residues. CDR1 is SGHDN and CDR2 is FVKESK in the germline V gene. V was cut by 6 bases and J by 4 bases, with 5 bases left in between. The CDR3 region has the DNA TGTGCCAGCAGTGTCGCAGATACGCAGTATTTT. The encoded protein is CASSVADTQYF.

This clone is a singleton in its sample. This chain joins TRBV21-1 and TRBJ2-5; TRBD2, the table's D call, lacks a check against the DNA. TRBV21-1 is noted as a pseudogene. The length of the CDR3 is 16 residues. DNA for the CDR3: TGTGCCAGCAGCAAACGGGGTAGGGAGTTCCAAGAGACCCAGTACTTC. Its protein product is CASSKRGREFQETQYF.

This rearrangement joins TRBV19 to TRBJ1-3, with a possible D match to TRBD1 (5 bases). The germline V and J ends were trimmed by 9 bases and 2 bases, with 14 bases remaining between them. The CDR3 has 14 residues. Germline CDR1 and CDR2: LNHDA and SQIVND (reference sequence). CDR3 sequence reads: CASRDSPAGNTIYF. CDR3 in DNA: TGTGCCAGCCGAGACAGTCCCGCTGGAAACACCATATATTTT.

The J gene is TRBJ1-1, the V gene TRBV6-5; D is possibly TRBD1 (5 bases). Germline lookup yields CDR1 MNHEY and CDR2 SVGAGI. CDR3 length: 11 amino acids. The V and J ends lost 7 bases and 7 bases respectively, with 10 bases between them. This CDR3 reads CASNRGSEAFF. The CDR3 nucleotides read TGTGCCAGCAATAGGGGCAGTGAAGCTTTCTTT.

This rearrangement joins TRBV3-1 (or the pseudogene TRBV3-2) to TRBJ2-3; no clear D gene. Deletions cut 0 bases from V and 10 bases from J, with 14 bases between. Germline CDR1 LGHDT, CDR2 YNNKEL (reference sequence). The CDR3 has 14 residues. DNA for the CDR3: TGTGCCAGCAGCCAAGATCCGACTTACCCCGCGCAGTATTTT. It translates to CASSQDPTYPAQYF.

The chain joins TRBV7-3 to TRBJ2-3, with a weak D call TRBD1 (6 bases). This CDR3 is built from 14 residues. V shed 5 bases and J shed 2 bases, with 11 bases lying between them. The germline CDR1 and CDR2 sequences are SGHTA and FQGTGA. This CDR3 is CASSDGQNTDTQYF. The DNA for the CDR3 is TGTGCCAGCAGCGACGGACAGAACACAGATACGCAGTATTTT.

The CDR3 nucleotides read TGTGCCAGCAGTTACGCGTTCACTGAAGCTTTCTTT. Translated: CASSYAFTEAFF. This rearrangement joins TRBV6-2 or TRBV6-3 to TRBJ1-1; D ambiguous. The germline gives CDR1 MNHEY, CDR2 SVGEGT. This CDR3 is built from 12 residues. V dropped 2 bases and J dropped 4 bases, with 5 bases sitting between them.

This chain connects TRBV9 to TRBJ2-2; 8 bases are shared with TRBD2. After removal of 0 bases from V and 3 bases from J, the junction contained 7 bases not matched to a gene. The CDR3 sequence is 17 residues long. CDR1 is SGDLS, CDR2 YYNGEE, per germline. The DNA of the CDR3 is TGTGCCAGCAGCGTAGAGGTCAGGCGGGGGGACACCGGGGAGCTGTTTTTT. It yields the protein CASSVEVRRGDTGELFF.

The V and J genes are TRBV21-1 and TRBJ2-5; the table's D call of TRBD2 was not tested on the DNA. TRBV21-1 is tagged as a pseudogene. This CDR3 region has 18 residues. The CDR3 DNA is TGTGCCAGCAACTCCCCAAGGGCTAGCGGGGACGTACAAGAGACCCAGTACTTC. This sequence encodes CASNSPRASGDVQETQYF.

The chain is built from TRBV5-1 and TRBJ2-7; the D gene is possibly TRBD1 (6 bases). The germline V and J ends were trimmed by 0 bases and 3 bases, with 10 bases remaining between them. Germline assignment: CDR1 SGHRS and CDR2 YFSETQ. This CDR3 region has 14 residues. The DNA of the CDR3 is TGCGCCAGCAGCTTGGCCACAGGGAACTACGAGCAGTACTTC. This encodes CASSLATGNYEQYF.

V and J are TRBV5-1 and TRBJ2-3; tentatively, D is TRBD2 (5 bases). Germline CDR1 and CDR2: SGHRS and YFSETQ. V lost 0 bases and J 0 bases, leaving 5 bases between the germline ends. This CDR3 contains 14 residues. The CDR3 nucleotides read TGCGCCAGCAGCTTGGGGACTAGCACAGATACGCAGTATTTT. Protein: CASSLGTSTDTQYF.

This chain connects TRBV29-1 to TRBJ1-5, with D perhaps TRBD1 (6 bases). Germline values: CDR1 SQVTM, CDR2 ANQGSEA. This CDR3 spans 12 amino acids. The V and J ends lost 7 bases and 2 bases respectively, with 9 bases between them. CDR3 sequence reads: CSDHRGNQPQHF. The DNA of the CDR3 is TGCAGCGATCACAGGGGCAATCAGCCCCAGCATTTT.